The 13 T cell receptor beta chains below were found in one sample sequenced in a study of T-cell reconstitution after alpha-beta-depleted transplantation in children. TCRbeta library construction was performed incorporating unique molecular identifiers. MiXCR, applied by TCRdb to the PCR reads, yields one record per CDR3 protein. The repertoire holds about a million distinct CDR3 sequences, with under 30% as singletons. Sequences were derived from PBMCs, mostly from graft donor cells, sampled 360 days after TCRalphabeta/CD19-depleted stem cell transplant. The origin of the receptors is a boy under three years old who had a stem cell transplant for SCID, so the T cells may come from the graft donor.

This clonotype was counted only a few times. V and J are TRBV12-3 or TRBV12-4 and TRBJ2-1, with 12 bases lining up with TRBD1. V trimming: 5 bases; J trimming: 7 bases; junction bases outside the gene matches: 6. This CDR3 is built from 15 residues. In DNA form, the CDR3 reads TGTGCCAGCAGTGAGGGACAGGGGGCAAGGAATGAGCAGTTCTTC. It codes for CASSEGQGARNEQFF.

The CDR3 sequence is CASSFMGLAGGQETQYF. Written as DNA, the CDR3 is TGTGCCAGCAGCTTCATGGGACTAGCGGGGGGCCAAGAGACCCAGTACTTC. V usage is TRBV11-2 and J usage is TRBJ2-5, with 15 bases aligning to TRBD2. CDR1 is SGHAT, CDR2 FQNNGV, per germline. J gave up 1 base and V 3 bases, and 3 bases lay outside the gene matches. The length of the CDR3 is 17 residues.

This clonotype was counted between two and nine times. This chain joins TRBV5-1 and TRBJ2-7, with TRBD2 identical over 13 bases. With V trimmed by 1 base and J by 7 bases, 5 bases remained unmatched. The CDR3 spans 15 residues. Germline CDR1 SGHRS, CDR2 YFSETQ. The CDR3 spells CASSLTGLAGKEQYF. The CDR3 nucleotides read TGCGCCAGCAGCTTGACGGGACTAGCGGGGAAGGAGCAGTACTTC.

This clonotype has just a few counts. CDR3 DNA: TGTGCCAGCAGCGTAGGCGGCGCGGGGGGGTCGGATACGCAGTATTTT. It translates to CASSVGGAGGSDTQYF. This sequence joins TRBV9 and TRBJ2-3; TRBD2 agrees at 9 bases. The V gene's germline CDR1 is SGDLS and CDR2 YYNGEE. The CDR3 runs 16 residues. After removal of 0 bases from V and 6 bases from J, the junction contained 8 bases not matched to a gene.

This clonotype was seen more than once but under ten times. V usage is TRBV12-3 or TRBV12-4 and J usage is TRBJ2-3; D is perhaps TRBD1 (5 bases). The CDR3 has 14 amino acids. Trimming removed 5 bases at V and 5 bases at J, with 14 bases between. CDR3: CASSPYRNQDTQYF. In DNA form, the CDR3 reads TGTGCCAGCAGTCCTTACAGGAACCAAGATACGCAGTATTTT.

The chain carries TRBV5-1 and TRBJ1-2, with a weak D call TRBD1 (5 bases). The CDR3 spans 15 residues. The ends were cut back, 0 bases at V and 3 bases at J, with 12 bases in the middle. CDR1 is SGHRS, CDR2 YFSETQ, per germline. CDR3 nucleotide sequence: TGCGCCAGCAGCTTGGCCCCGGGGGTTGACTATGGCTACACCTTC. Amino acids: CASSLAPGVDYGYTF. Variable domain in full (rest from reference TRBV5-1 and TRBJ1-2): KAGVTQTPRYLIKTRGQQVTLSCSPISGHRSVSWYQQTPGQGLQFLFEYFSETQRNKGNFPGRFSGRQFSNSRSEMNVSTLELGDSALYLCASSLAPGVDYGYTFGSGTRLTVV.

This clonotype was recorded many times. The chain joins TRBV29-1 to TRBJ2-1; D is uncertain. The CDR3 loop spans 10 amino acids. In germline, CDR1 is SQVTM, CDR2 ANQGSEA. Trimming took 5 bases from V and 4 from J, leaving 3 bases between them. The CDR3 DNA reads TGCAGCGTTTTGTACAATGAGCAGTTCTTC. Amino acids: CSVLYNEQFF.

This clonotype appeared a few times. The J gene is TRBJ2-5, the V gene TRBV5-1; D perhaps matches TRBD2 (5 bases). This CDR3 region has 14 residues. The germline gives CDR1 SGHRS, CDR2 YFSETQ. V was trimmed by 1 base and J by 4 bases, leaving 11 bases between them. CDR3 protein: CASSLRTRLETQYF. Here the CDR3 DNA reads TGCGCCAGCAGCTTGCGAACTAGATTAGAGACCCAGTACTTC.

This chain connects TRBV20-1 to TRBJ2-7; D tentatively fits TRBD1 or TRBD2 (5 bases each). The CDR3 has 15 residues. The germline V gene encodes CDR1 DFQATT and CDR2 SNEGSKA (reference sequence). V was pared by 6 bases and J by 1 base, with 19 bases between. The CDR3 loop reads CSAKNGAGWSYEQYF. The DNA for the CDR3 is TGCAGTGCAAAGAACGGGGCAGGGTGGTCCTACGAGCAGTACTTC.

This chain uses TRBV20-1 with TRBJ2-3, with 9 bases aligning to TRBD2. From germline, CDR1 is DFQATT and CDR2 SNEGSKA (reference sequence). V shed 3 bases and J 3 bases; nucleotides not matched to a gene: 4. The CDR3 spans 14 residues. The CDR3 nucleotides read TGCAGTGCTAGCGGCCTAGCGGGAACAGATACGCAGTATTTT. It translates to CSASGLAGTDTQYF.

This clonotype showed up just a few times. The chain links TRBV12-3 or TRBV12-4 to TRBJ1-6, with TRBD1 as a possible D gene (5 bases). The CDR3 runs 16 residues. Trimming took 2 bases from V and 7 from J, leaving 15 bases between them. CDR3 sequence (DNA): TGTGCCAGCAGTTTAAAGGGGCAGGCTCCAAATTCACCCCTCCACTTT. Translated, it gives CASSLKGQAPNSPLHF.

This clonotype was seen repeatedly, ten times or more. The chain is built from TRBV7-9 and TRBJ1-1; TRBD1 is a possible D gene (5 bases). This CDR3 contains 15 residues. The germline gives CDR1 SEHNR, CDR2 FQNEAQ (reference sequence). V was cut by 5 bases and J by 1 base, with 14 bases left in between. The CDR3 bases are TGTGCCAGCAGCGAGGGGTGGGGGTCGAACACTGAAGCTTTCTTT. As protein: CASSEGWGSNTEAFF. Variable domain in full (rest from reference TRBV7-9 and TRBJ1-1): DTGVSQNPRHKITKRGQNVTFRCDPISEHNRLYWYRQTLGQGPEFLTYFQNEAQLEKSRLLSDRFSAERPKGSFSTLEIQRTEQGDSAMYLCASSEGWGSNTEAFFGQGTRLTVV.

This chain links TRBV12-3 or TRBV12-4 with TRBJ2-3; the D is unclear. V lost 6 bases, J lost 0 bases, and 25 bases lay in between. This CDR3 has 19 residues. CDR3 residues: CASRSLPPLTSSSTDTQYF. In DNA form, the CDR3 reads TGTGCCAGCAGGAGTCTCCCTCCATTAACCTCCTCAAGCACAGATACGCAGTATTTT.